This entry is about one TCR beta chain. Its antigen is not identified. CDR1 and CDR2 from the germline V gene are SQVTM and ANQGSEA. Between the trimmed V and J ends, which lost 6 bases and 1 base, there was a span of 9 bases. There are 12 residues in the CDR3. The record originates from a study of post-analysis software for immune sequencing data. Whole-study context: Several disease courses (relapsing-remitting, secondary progressive and progressive-relapsing) of multiple sclerosis were included.

Overall study results and limits: The five TRBV segments detected at higher frequency in patients than in controls included TRBV5-6, TRBV5-1 and TRBV20-1. Controls significantly exceeded multiple sclerosis patients in normalized Chao1 diversity.

Prepared TCR beta cDNA libraries contained unique molecular identifiers. The yield from around 1 to 10 million T cells was some 500,000 cDNA molecules in total. TCRdb re-called the PCR reads through MiXCR, storing one row per CDR3 protein. This table has hundreds of thousands of distinct CDR3 sequences, 55% to 60% appearing once. The sequence came from a girl aged 2 to 9 with multiple sclerosis. The source material was blood. V and J are TRBV29-1 and TRBJ2-5, with D possibly being TRBD1 (5 bases). The CDR3 DNA sequence: TGCAGCGTCAGGGTCGGCCAAGAGACCCAGTACTTC. It is translated as CSVRVGQETQYF.